This TCR beta chain was sequenced during a study of T-cell reconstitution after alpha-beta-depleted transplantation in children. Whole-study findings and limits: Surviving recipient T cells and thymic progenitors underlay high day-60 TCRbeta diversity in some patients. One year after transplant, T-cell counts and diversity came mostly from newly produced T cells.

Unique molecular identifiers were incorporated into the prepared TCRbeta library. TCRdb re-analysed the PCR reads in MiXCR, keeping a single row per CDR3 protein. The data show more than 85,000 distinct CDR3 sequences, 4.5% to 7.5% seen once. Trimming cost V 4 bases and J 2 bases; bases outside gene matches: 2. This CDR3 is 17 amino acids long. Germline assignment: CDR1 ENHRY and CDR2 SYGVKD. The sample holds many counts of this clonotype. Its antigen is not identified. The sequencing used PBMCs, mostly from graft donor cells, collected 60 days after TCRalphabeta/CD19-depleted stem cell transplant. This receptor was identified in a female patient under 10 years old who had a stem cell transplant for Fanconi anemia, so the T cells may come from the graft donor. This chain connects TRBV10-3 to TRBJ2-2, with 15 bases lining up with TRBD2. The CDR3 coding sequence is TGTGCCATCAGTGGGACTAGCGGGAGGGCCAACACCGGGGAGCTGTTTTTT. Its translation is CAISGTSGRANTGELFF.